Included here is one TCR beta chain sequence, with context. Its target is unknown. V was trimmed by 0 bases and J by 1 base, leaving 10 bases between them. This CDR3 is built from 15 residues. Per the germline V gene, CDR1 is SGHRS and CDR2 is YFSETQ. This specimen belongs to a study of T cell responses to AZD1222 COVID-19 vaccine. Using immunoSEQ multiplex PCR, the repertoire was profiled, and TCRdb retains in-frame clones only, with some absent. The table shows about 96,000 clones, with roughly 90% occurring only once. Points from the study as a whole: A reported finding is that nearly half of spike-specific TCRs target unmutated variant regions. Among vaccine-associated CD4 TCRs, coverage spanned spike, with dominance at 160-218 and 743-854. It was only 6 or 7 AZD1222 recipients who were seropositive at baseline.

This sample comprised peripheral blood, obtained on day 0 of AZD1222 vaccination. The chain has TRBV5-1 and TRBJ2-5; unclear D gene. The sequence was collected from an adult in good health. Written as DNA, the CDR3 is TGCGCCAGCAGCTTGGGGCGGCAGGTCCAAGAGACCCAGTACTTC. Translated, it gives CASSLGRQVQETQYF. Complete variable domain (other parts from reference TRBV5-1 and TRBJ2-5): KAGVTQTPRYLIKTRGQQVTLSCSPISGHRSVSWYQQTPGQGLQFLFEYFSETQRNKGNFPGRFSGRQFSNSRSEMNVSTLELGDSALYLCASSLGRQVQETQYFGPGTRLLVL.